This T cell receptor beta chain was sequenced during a study of T cell therapy after organ transplantation. Unmatched junction bases numbered 7, after V lost 5 bases and J lost 0 bases. Germline V gives CDR1 SEHNR, CDR2 FQNEAQ (reference sequence). CDR3 size: 15 residues. As to this clone: Antigen unknown.

Profiled with immunoSEQ multiplex PCR; TCRdb holds only in-frame clones, not every one. The table has over 45,000 clones, less than 95% seen once. This specimen consisted of CD8+ T cells from blood, obtained before autologous CMV-specific T cell therapy. The chain has TRBV7-9 and TRBJ2-7, with TRBD1 matching 7 bases. The sequence derives from a human patient who had received a solid organ transplant and had CMV disease. CDR3 coding DNA: TGTGCCAGCAGCCCCCCGGACAGGAGCTCCTACGAGCAGTACTTC. Its translation: CASSPPDRSSYEQYF. The full variable domain, rest sourced from reference TRBV7-9 and TRBJ2-7, is DTGVSQNPRHKITKRGQNVTFRCDPISEHNRLYWYRQTLGQGPEFLTYFQNEAQLEKSRLLSDRFSAERPKGSFSTLEIQRTEQGDSAMYLCASSPPDRSSYEQYFGPGTRLTVT.